Following are 19 T cell receptor delta chains from one sample sequenced in a study of γδ T cells in repeated Plasmodium falciparum infection (dated by TCRdb to the early 2020s). Vgamma9/Vdelta2+ and Vdelta2-negative gammadelta T cell populations were flow-sorted from peripheral blood mononuclear cells for bulk TCR repertoire analysis. The library was prepared using multiplex PCR. The data were produced on an Illumina MiSeq. TCRdb reran clone calling on the public reads with CATT; rows sharing one DNA sequence were then combined. This sample lists 45,000 to 70,000 delta-chain clones; over 1.5% were detected once. The top ten clonotypes cover around 16% of the sample. Material for sequencing was gamma-delta T cells from blood. These receptors were taken from a pool of human donors (malaria-infected and uninfected, not separated).

There are a few counts of this clone. This likely traces to a read error, being one base from a far larger clone. The same CDR3 can be traced to other DNA sequences in this sample. The CDR3 here is CALGAPPTGILGDTNLCTDKLIF. In DNA, the CDR3 is TGTGCTCTTGGGGCACCTCCTACGGGTATACTGGGGGATACCAATCTTTGCACCGATAAACTCATCTTT. This chain links TRDV1 with TRDJ1, with 12 bases aligning to TRDD3. Germline assignment: CDR1 TSWWSYY and CDR2 QGS. There are 23 residues in the CDR3. V shed 4 bases and J 1 base; nucleotides not matched to a gene: 25.

The table lists this clone with many counts. This likely came from a read error, as a far larger clone is one base away. The identical CDR3 is also encoded by other nucleotide sequences in the sample. This chain connects TRDV1 to TRDJ1; 13 bases map to TRDD3. Germline V CDR1 and CDR2: TSWWSYY, QGS. The ends lost 3 bases at V and 11 bases at J; junction bases unmatched: 9. The CDR3 sequence is 15 residues long. CDR3 residues: CALGDCTGGYEKLIF. The DNA of the CDR3 is TGTGCTCTTGGGGACTGCACTGGGGGATACGAGAAGCTCATCTTT.

This clone has at least ten counts. TCRdb records a much larger clone's protein for this DNA, with a difference at residue 11 that likely arises from a read error; the protein given is the translation of the DNA. The chain has TRDV1 and TRDJ1, with 9 bases fitting TRDD3. Germline assignment: CDR1 TSWWSYY and CDR2 QGS. The V and J ends lost 4 bases and 2 bases, in that order; junction bases with no gene match: 11. The CDR3 totals 17 residues. The CDR3 DNA reads TGTGCTCTTGGGGTCGGGGCTGGGGGATTCCCTACCGATAAACTCATCTTT. It specifies CALGVGAGGFPTDKLIF.

To note about this clone: TCRdb pairs this DNA with a much larger clone's protein that differs at residue 20, likely a read error; the protein shown was translated from the DNA. The V gene was identified as TRDV2, while no J gene was called; the table's D call of TRDD3 was not tested on the DNA. The germline V gene has CDR1 GEAIGNYY and CDR2 EKD. The CDR3 extends over 22 amino acids. CDR3 DNA sequence: TGTGCCTGTGACACCGTTCTTCGGCCTCATACTGGGGGATACGCCGCACCTAATAAACCCATCTTT. Amino acid sequence: CACDTVLRPHTGGYAAPNKPIF.

This clone was counted between two and nine times. One base separates it from a far larger clone, so it is likely a read error. Other nucleotide sequences from this sample produce the same CDR3. The rearrangement links TRDV2 to TRDJ1, with no clear D. The length of the CDR3 is 19 residues. Trimming pared 0 bases from V and 1 base from J, leaving 23 bases between. The V gene's germline CDR1 is GEAIGNYY and CDR2 EKD. The CDR3 region is CACDTVLAGPIGSTDKLIF. CDR3 coding DNA: TGTGCCTGTGACACCGTACTCGCAGGCCCTATCGGAAGCACCGATAAACTCATCTTT.

Worth noting for this clone: TCRdb records a much larger clone's protein for this DNA, with a difference at residue 15 that likely arises from a read error; the protein given is the translation of the DNA. CDR3 coding DNA: TGTGCCTGTGACACCGAAGACAGGTTGACTGGGGGATTGTACCCCGATAAACTCATCTTT. Encoded protein: CACDTEDRLTGGLYPDKLIF. The V and J genes are TRDV2 and TRDJ1; 10 nucleotides line up with TRDD3. Germline V gene lookup returns CDR1 GEAIGNYY and CDR2 EKD. The CDR3 is 20 amino acids. J gave up 3 bases and V 0 bases, and 18 bases lay outside the gene matches.

This clone came up many times. Given a far larger clone just one base away, this is likely a sequencing read error. This same CDR3 is encoded by further DNA sequences in the sample. This chain connects TRDV3 to TRDJ2; perhaps D is TRDD2 or TRDD3 (7 bases each). Germline loops: CDR1 TVYSNPD, CDR2 GDNSRS (reference sequence). The ends were cut back, 3 bases at V and 6 bases at J, with 44 bases in the middle. CDR3 length: 23 amino acids. CDR3 nucleotides: TGTGCCTTCCGGCTAATCAATTTGAGGGGGATTGGCCACTCCTTCCTCCTGGCAGCACAACTCTTCTTT. This gives the protein CAFRLINLRGIGHSFLLAAQLFF.

Worth noting for this clone: The mismatch at residue 14 between this DNA's translation and the TCRdb protein of a much larger clone likely reflects a read error; the protein shown is translated from the DNA. This sequence joins TRDV1 and TRDJ1, with 7 bases fitting TRDD3. This CDR3 is built from 19 residues. The germline CDR1 and CDR2 sequences are TSWWSYY and QGS. Trimming cost V 0 bases and J 3 bases; bases outside gene matches: 16. The CDR3 loop is CALGELTLVWGPYADKLIF. The CDR3 nucleotides read TGTGCTCTTGGGGAACTGACCCTCGTCTGGGGGCCATACGCCGATAAACTCATCTTT.

This clone appeared a few times. TCRdb's entry gives the protein of a much larger clone, which mismatches this DNA's translation at residue 3, likely from a read error; the protein reported here is translated from the DNA. This sequence joins TRDV1 and TRDJ1; D remains ambiguous. The CDR3 covers 13 residues. Germline V lookup: CDR1 TSWWSYY, CDR2 QGS. The ends were cut back, 10 bases at V and 0 bases at J, with 12 bases in the middle. CDR3 nucleotide sequence: TGTGCTCCTGTAGGCGCGTACACCGATAAACTCATCTTT. Protein sequence: CAPVGAYTDKLIF.

Remarks on this clone: A far larger clone lies a single base away; this is likely a read error. The sample holds other DNA sequences that translate to the same CDR3. The chain links TRDV1 to TRDJ1; 10 bases line up with TRDD3. Germline lookup yields CDR1 TSWWSYY and CDR2 QGS. CDR3 length: 20 amino acids. This chain's CDR3 is CALGDQFPAWGIHYTDKLIF. Written as DNA, the CDR3 is TGCGCTCTTGGGGACCAGTTTCCTGCGTGGGGGATACATTACACCGATAAACTCATCTTT.

Comment on this clone: The likely explanation is a read error, given a far larger clone one base away. Additional DNA sequences in this sample encode the identical CDR3. The chain uses TRAV36/DV7 and TRDJ1; weak D call: TRDD3 (8 bases). This CDR3 comprises 20 residues. V was trimmed by 3 bases and J by 6 bases, leaving 36 bases between them. CDR1 is VTNFRS and CDR2 is LTSSGIE in the germline V gene (reference sequence). The CDR3 DNA reads TGTGCTGTGGCCCGCTGGGATTCCTACGGGGCTACTGGGGGTCGAAATAAACTCATCTTT. This encodes CAVARWDSYGATGGRNKLIF.

As concerns this clone: TCRdb pairs this DNA with a much larger clone's protein that differs at residue 10, likely a read error; the protein shown was translated from the DNA. The rearrangement links TRDV1 to TRDJ1, with 10 bases identical to TRDD3. TCRdb lists no J gene, so it was determined here by aligning the DNA to germline. V shed 0 bases, J shed 0 bases, and the junction held 19 bases outside the gene matches. CDR1 TSWWSYY and CDR2 QGS come from the germline V gene. The CDR3 runs to 22 residues. CDR3 amino acids: CALGELRRYGGIRYPNTDKLIF. CDR3 DNA: TGTGCTCTTGGGGAACTACGGCGATACGGGGGGATACGCTATCCTAACACCGATAAACTCATCTTT.

This clone occurred a few times. This sequence is one base from a far larger clone and is likely a read error. In the same sample, other DNA sequences code for this CDR3. The chain carries TRDV1 and TRDJ1, with 10 positions matching TRDD3. The CDR3 length is 21 residues. Per germline, CDR1 TSWWSYY and CDR2 QGS. CDR3 region: CALGPLPRPRWGIQGTDKLIF. CDR3 nucleotides: TGTGCTCTGGGCCCCCTTCCTCGGCCGCGGTGGGGGATACAAGGCACCGATAAACTCATCTTC.

This clone was counted a few times. With a far larger clone one base away, a read error is the likely cause. Other DNA sequences from this sample encode an identical CDR3 as well. The chain employs TRDV1 and TRDJ2; the match to TRDD3 covers 13 bases. Germline matching of the DNA provided the J gene here, since TCRdb leaves it blank. Germline CDR1 and CDR2: TSWWSYY and QGS. The CDR3 loop spans 24 amino acids. The CDR3 DNA sequence: TGTGCTCTTGGGAAGCCCCATTCCTACTGGGGTACTGGGGGATACGGAAACAAGGCAGCGCAACTCTTCTTT. Translating it yields CALGKPHSYWGTGGYGNKAAQLFF.

This clone was found a few times. The TCRdb protein, from a much larger clone, departs from this DNA's translation at residue 5, likely by read error; the protein shown derives from the DNA. No J gene was called, and the V gene is TRDV1; TRDD3, the D gene given by the table, was not confirmed from the DNA. Germline V lookup: CDR1 TSWWSYY, CDR2 QGS. The CDR3 loop spans 16 amino acids. CDR3 nucleotides: TGTGCTCTTGCACGCTGGGGGCCTCATGACCCCGATAAACTAATCTTT. Translated: CALARWGPHDPDKLIF.

As regards this clone: Given a far larger clone just one base away, this is likely a sequencing read error. This same CDR3 is encoded by further DNA sequences in the sample. As DNA, the CDR3 is TGTGCTCTTGGGGATGAGTCACTTACGGGGGATACGCGTAGTACCGATAAACTCATCTTT. Translated: CALGDESLTGDTRSTDKLIF. The chain couples TRDV1 to TRDJ1; 10 nucleotides line up with TRDD3. The germline V gene has CDR1 TSWWSYY and CDR2 QGS. This CDR3 region has 20 residues. J lost 2 bases, V lost 3 bases, and 18 bases had no gene match.

This clone was observed many times. A far larger clone is off by one base, so a read error is likely. The same CDR3 is also encoded by other DNA sequences in this sample. This chain connects TRDV1 to TRDJ1; 8 nucleotides align to TRDD3. Looked up from germline, CDR1 is TSWWSYY and CDR2 is QGS. This CDR3 contains 17 residues. This CDR3 reads CALGWGNTLQYTDKLIF. DNA for the CDR3: TGTGCTCTTGGCTGGGGGAACACCCTTCAGTACACTGATAAACTCATCTTT.

Regarding this clone: The protein TCRdb lists belongs to a much larger clone and differs from this DNA's translation at residue 6, which points to a read error; the protein shown is made from the DNA. The V call is TRDV1, the J call TRDJ1; 11 bases map to TRDD3. TCRdb gives no J gene; it was assigned here by matching the DNA to germline. The CDR3 covers 23 residues. Unmatched junction bases numbered 22, after V lost 1 base and J lost 0 bases. Germline V lookup: CDR1 TSWWSYY, CDR2 QGS. CDR3 DNA: TGTGCTCTTGGGGAACCCTTTCCTACGAGGACCCTAAACTGGGGGATAGACACCGATAAACTCATCTTT. Protein: CALGEPFPTRTLNWGIDTDKLIF.

On this clone itself: The protein TCRdb lists belongs to a much larger clone and differs from this DNA's translation at residue 14, which points to a read error; the protein shown is made from the DNA. V is TRDV2 and J is TRDJ3; 13 positions agree with TRDD3. Here the J gene was assigned by germline matching of the DNA, as TCRdb has none. The CDR3 is 21 residues long. CDR1 GEAIGNYY and CDR2 EKD come from the germline V gene. In nucleotides, the CDR3 is TGTGCCTGTGACACCGTACTGGGGGATACGCGTCTCTCCCGGGACACCCGACAGATGTTTTTC. It translates to CACDTVLGDTRLSRDTRQMFF.